This TCR beta chain is from a study of PD-1 blockade in classical Hodgkin lymphoma. On the study more broadly: Each patient was given nivolumab 3 mg/kg through a vein every 2 weeks.

Described time point: cycle 4 day 1 (C4D1), after five to seven weeks of nivolumab. All patients relapsed after autologous stem cell transplantation, and brentuximab vedotin exposure varied. Patients' outcomes at their best amounted to complete response, partial response or progressive disease. Study-wide points: The baseline diversity of complete responders showed similarity to that of newly diagnosed patients. Only CD4+ TCR diversity, not CD8+, had risen significantly by C4D1.

Concerning this clone: Its target is unknown.

Profiling relied on immunoSEQ multiplex PCR, and the TCRdb table lists in-frame clones only, not all of them. The data hold about 47,000 clones, with about 80% observed a single time. This CDR3 region has 16 residues. Deletions cut 4 bases from V and 1 base from J, with 17 bases between. CDR1 is SGHRS, CDR2 YFSETQ, per germline. This sequence joins TRBV5-1 and TRBJ1-1; TRBD1 is a possible D gene (6 bases). The source of this sequence is a human donor with classical Hodgkin lymphoma. The input for sequencing was peripheral blood mononuclear cells (PBMCs), taken before the fourth cycle of nivolumab. In DNA, the CDR3 is TGCGCCAGCAGCCTCTACAGGGACAATCGGAACACTGAAGCTTTCTTT. Its translation: CASSLYRDNRNTEAFF.